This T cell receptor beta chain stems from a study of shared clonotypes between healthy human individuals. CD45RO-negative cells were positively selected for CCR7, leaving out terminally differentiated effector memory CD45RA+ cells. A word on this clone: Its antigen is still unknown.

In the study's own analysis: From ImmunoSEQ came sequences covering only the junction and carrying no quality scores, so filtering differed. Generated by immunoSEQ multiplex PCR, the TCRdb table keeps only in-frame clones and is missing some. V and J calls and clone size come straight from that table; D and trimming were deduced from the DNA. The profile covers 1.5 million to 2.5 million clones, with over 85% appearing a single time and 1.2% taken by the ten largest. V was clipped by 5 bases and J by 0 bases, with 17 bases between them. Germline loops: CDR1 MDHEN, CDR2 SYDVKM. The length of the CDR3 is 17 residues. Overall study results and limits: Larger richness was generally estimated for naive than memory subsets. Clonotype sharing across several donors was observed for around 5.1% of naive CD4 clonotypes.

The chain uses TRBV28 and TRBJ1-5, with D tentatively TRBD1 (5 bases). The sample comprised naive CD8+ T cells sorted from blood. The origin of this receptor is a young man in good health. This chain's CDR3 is CASSRVGAANSNQPQHF. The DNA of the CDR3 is TGTGCCAGCAGTAGGGTAGGGGCAGCTAATAGCAATCAGCCCCAGCATTTT.